Listed below are T cell receptor beta chains from one sample, sequenced in a study of yellow fever vaccine responses in identical twins. TCRdb used MiXCR to reprocess the RT-PCR reads, holding one entry per CDR3 protein. The table has 30,000 to 40,000 distinct CDR3 sequences, less than 70% seen once. Source: T cells from blood (PBMCs), unsorted or a sorted subset (not recorded which), taken before or after yellow fever vaccination (not recorded which). Source of these receptors: a woman aged 18-29 years who received the yellow fever vaccine. Each CDR3 is given without its conserved first and last residue.

cdr3_length: 11; v_call: TRBV18; j_call: TRBJ2-1; cdr3_aa: ASSPLLGNEQF
cdr3_length: 13; v_call: TRBV2; j_call: TRBJ2-3; cdr3_aa: ASSFTATSTDTQY
cdr3_length: 14; v_call: TRBV5-1; j_call: TRBJ2-1; cdr3_aa: ASSLAGTSVANEQF
cdr3_length: 12; v_call: TRBV20-1; j_call: TRBJ2-6; cdr3_aa: SAKGGRGANVLT
cdr3_length: 10; v_call: TRBV12-3/TRBV12-4; j_call: TRBJ2-1; cdr3_aa: ASSLGGAFQF
cdr3_length: 10; v_call: TRBV29-1; j_call: TRBJ1-2; cdr3_aa: SVEDKGLGYT
cdr3_length: 13; v_call: TRBV13; j_call: TRBJ1-2; cdr3_aa: ASSEDRVVDYGYT
cdr3_length: 10; v_call: TRBV12-3/TRBV12-4; j_call: TRBJ2-1; cdr3_aa: ASTHTGNEQF
cdr3_length: 13; v_call: TRBV10-1; j_call: TRBJ1-1; cdr3_aa: ASSQGQVMNTEAF
cdr3_length: 12; v_call: TRBV2; j_call: TRBJ1-4; cdr3_aa: ASSEQGPNEKLF
cdr3_length: 16; v_call: TRBV14; j_call: TRBJ2-3; cdr3_aa: ASSQVLGGRDGTDTQY
cdr3_length: 12; v_call: TRBV5-1; j_call: TRBJ2-5; cdr3_aa: ASSPTGTQETQY
cdr3_length: 9; v_call: TRBV19; j_call: TRBJ2-1; cdr3_aa: ASKYNSEQF
cdr3_length: 11; v_call: TRBV12-3/TRBV12-4; j_call: TRBJ1-2; cdr3_aa: ASSFPNNYGYT
cdr3_length: 9; v_call: TRBV29-1; j_call: TRBJ2-7; cdr3_aa: SVGSGLEQY
cdr3_length: 11; v_call: TRBV7-9; j_call: TRBJ1-4; cdr3_aa: ASSLGWGEKLF
cdr3_length: 14; v_call: TRBV6-2/TRBV6-3; j_call: TRBJ2-1; cdr3_aa: ASSYSSGSSYNEQF
cdr3_length: 10; v_call: TRBV5-6; j_call: TRBJ2-1; cdr3_aa: ASSSLRTEQF
cdr3_length: 14; v_call: TRBV3-1; j_call: TRBJ2-7; cdr3_aa: ASSQGAILGSYEQY
cdr3_length: 9; v_call: TRBV5-6; j_call: TRBJ1-2; cdr3_aa: ASSADRSFA
cdr3_length: 12; v_call: TRBV28; j_call: TRBJ2-2; cdr3_aa: ASSLRPVEGELF
cdr3_length: 16; v_call: TRBV5-6; j_call: TRBJ1-6; cdr3_aa: ASSIRGQGANVNSPLH
cdr3_length: 14; v_call: TRBV10-2; j_call: TRBJ1-2; cdr3_aa: ASSEDGLARYYGYT
cdr3_length: 13; v_call: TRBV6-4; j_call: TRBJ2-1; cdr3_aa: ASSPRAGEVTEQF
cdr3_length: 12; v_call: TRBV11-2; j_call: TRBJ2-1; cdr3_aa: ASSTETSGRVVF
cdr3_length: 10; v_call: TRBV9; j_call: TRBJ2-1; cdr3_aa: ASSTGTAEQF
cdr3_length: 12; v_call: TRBV20-1; j_call: TRBJ1-5; cdr3_aa: SALPDWGGQPQH
cdr3_length: 11; v_call: TRBV10-3; j_call: TRBJ2-7; cdr3_aa: AISQGPGYEQY
cdr3_length: 13; v_call: TRBV4-2; j_call: TRBJ1-5; cdr3_aa: ASSPEGSSNQPQH
cdr3_length: 12; v_call: TRBV11-3; j_call: TRBJ1-1; cdr3_aa: ASSFTGVVTEAF
cdr3_length: 11; v_call: TRBV28; j_call: TRBJ1-1; cdr3_aa: ASSRGGNTEAF
cdr3_length: 11; v_call: TRBV29-1; j_call: TRBJ2-1; cdr3_aa: SVDERDYNEQF
cdr3_length: 12; v_call: TRBV28; j_call: TRBJ1-5; cdr3_aa: ASKGRSFNQPQH
cdr3_length: 11; v_call: TRBV29-1; j_call: TRBJ1-1; cdr3_aa: SASGYMNTEAF
cdr3_length: 15; v_call: TRBV10-3; j_call: TRBJ2-1; cdr3_aa: AISRLAGGPTYNEQF
cdr3_length: 14; v_call: TRBV5-1; j_call: TRBJ2-7; cdr3_aa: ASSPNPRGSSYEQY
cdr3_length: 13; v_call: TRBV18; j_call: TRBJ2-7; cdr3_aa: ASSPGQGPSYEQY
cdr3_length: 16; v_call: TRBV14; j_call: TRBJ2-3; cdr3_aa: ASSQALLGAGRIDTQY
cdr3_length: 13; v_call: TRBV7-3; j_call: TRBJ2-1; cdr3_aa: ASSLGAALYNEQF
cdr3_length: 15; v_call: TRBV7-6; j_call: TRBJ1-2; cdr3_aa: ASTLMGGTGGSDGYT
cdr3_length: 10; v_call: TRBV28; j_call: TRBJ2-3; cdr3_aa: ASSPYTDTQY
cdr3_length: 10; v_call: TRBV5-6; j_call: TRBJ1-5; cdr3_aa: ASSLGNQPQH
cdr3_length: 15; v_call: TRBV7-6; j_call: TRBJ2-5; cdr3_aa: ASSLDPVSGEQETQY
cdr3_length: 13; v_call: TRBV13; j_call: TRBJ2-1; cdr3_aa: ASSLFLAGGDEQF
cdr3_length: 12; v_call: TRBV20-1; j_call: TRBJ2-2; cdr3_aa: SAPSGGNTGELF